The 3 T cell receptor beta chains below were found in one sample sequenced in a study of shared clonotypes between healthy human individuals. Libraries were prepared by immunoSEQ multiplex PCR; TCRdb keeps only in-frame clonotypes and omits some of them. The data contain some 500,000 clones, approximately 79% of them singletons. Sequencing was done on a sample of PBMCs. Source of these receptors: a woman aged 40-49 years in good health. Some clones in this sample may be carry-over from other donors' samples.

The chain employs TRBV9 and TRBJ1-5; no firm D call. The CDR3 runs 15 residues. The V end was cut by 2 bases, the J end by 3 bases, with 12 bases between. CDR1 and CDR2 (germline): SGDLS, YYNGEE. Here the CDR3 DNA reads TGTGCCAGCAGCGTGTCTGGCAGATACAATCAGCCCCAGCATTTT. Translation: CASSVSGRYNQPQHF.

The chain carries TRBV6-5 and TRBJ2-2; TRBD2 agrees at 7 bases. V gave up 7 bases and J gave up 6 bases; unmatched junction bases: 5. The CDR3 totals 13 residues. CDR1 is MNHEY and CDR2 is SVGAGI in the germline V gene. The CDR3 nucleotides are TGTGCCAGCACGCCGGGAGGTGCCGGGGAGCTGTTTTTT. Its translation is CASTPGGAGELFF.

In this sample, this clone turned up a few times. The chain employs TRBV9 and TRBJ2-3; TRBD2 agrees at 12 bases. The V gene's germline CDR1 is SGDLS and CDR2 YYNGEE. V dropped 2 bases and J dropped 2; count of bases not matched to a gene: 3. The CDR3 has 16 residues. The DNA for the CDR3 is TGTGCCAGCAGCGTCCTAGCGGGAGGGCACACAGATACGCAGTATTTT. This sequence encodes CASSVLAGGHTDTQYF.